A selection of T cell receptor beta chains follows, all from one sample in a study of cytomegalovirus exposure and HLA in healthy donors. Only in-frame clones appear in the TCRdb table, and some are missing; sequencing was by immunoSEQ multiplex PCR. This sample yields fewer than 200,000 clones, of which about three quarters are seen a single time; 0.6% to 0.9% belongs to the top ten. The sequencing sample was made of PBMCs. The receptors here all came from a female donor in good health and CMV-seronegative. The CDR3 runs from the conserved cysteine through the conserved F or W. The D gene is left open where the match is weak. Rows give clone size only sometimes, using once, few, many, or a class for an expanded clone.

D gene	V gene	J gene	clone size	CDR3 protein	CDR3 DNA
TRBD1	TRBV7-3	TRBJ1-2	NA	CASSESVDRVPYGYTF	TGTGCCAGCAGCGAATCCGTAGACAGGGTACCCTATGGCTACACCTTC
TRBD2	TRBV27	TRBJ2-7	NA	CASSFGAGRLAGGGQYF	TGTGCCAGCAGTTTCGGGGCAGGGCGACTAGCGGGAGGGGGGCAGTACTTC
NA	TRBV4-1	TRBJ2-2	NA	CASSQAANTGELFF	TGCGCCAGCAGCCAAGCAGCGAACACCGGGGAGCTGTTTTTT
TRBD2	TRBV28	TRBJ2-7	NA	CATGTSGRALYEQYF	TGTGCCACCGGGACTAGCGGGAGGGCCTTGTACGAGCAGTACTTC
TRBD2	TRBV5-1	TRBJ2-5	few	CASSQTSGAETQYF	TGCGCCAGCAGCCAGACTAGCGGGGCCGAGACCCAGTACTTC
TRBD2	TRBV5-6	TRBJ2-2	NA	CASSLREGTGELFF	TGTGCCAGCAGCTTAAGGGAGGGCACCGGGGAGCTGTTTTTT
TRBD1	TRBV30	TRBJ2-3	NA	CAWSRAGGFSTDTQYF	TGTGCCTGGAGTCGAGCAGGGGGTTTTAGCACAGATACGCAGTATTTT
NA	TRBV19	TRBJ1-4	few	CASSIDWASNVGEKLFF	TGTGCCAGTAGTATAGATTGGGCATCCAACGTAGGTGAAAAACTGTTTTTT
TRBD1	TRBV27	TRBJ2-7	once	CASSFRDSVFYEQYF	TGTGCCAGCAGTTTCCGGGACAGCGTCTTCTACGAGCAGTACTTC
NA	TRBV5-4	TRBJ2-7	NA	CASSLGGGLAYEQYF	TGTGCCAGCAGCTTGGGAGGGGGTCTGGCCTACGAGCAGTACTTC
NA	TRBV6-5	TRBJ1-6	NA	CASSYSLTGMNSPLHF	TGTGCCAGCAGTTACTCGCTTACAGGGATGAATTCACCCCTCCACTTT
NA	TRBV28	TRBJ1-1	NA	CASSPWAGASDTEAFF	TGTGCCAGCAGTCCATGGGCGGGCGCCTCCGACACTGAAGCTTTCTTT
NA	TRBV6-5	TRBJ1-5	NA	CASSYSQGRQPQHF	TGTGCCAGCAGTTACTCGCAGGGCCGGCAGCCCCAGCATTTT
TRBD1	TRBV6-5	TRBJ1-2	few	CATAEQGKSGYTF	TGTGCCACCGCTGAACAGGGGAAAAGTGGCTACACCTTC
TRBD2	TRBV5-1	TRBJ2-2	NA	CASSITSGGTGELFF	TGCGCCAGCAGCATCACTAGCGGGGGGACCGGGGAGCTGTTTTTT
NA	TRBV4-1	TRBJ1-6	NA	CATQTGDSPLHF	TGCGCCACCCAAACCGGAGATTCACCCCTCCACTTT
TRBD2	TRBV28	TRBJ2-1	NA	CASSSTGTSGSDEQFF	TGTGCCAGCAGTTCTACCGGGACTAGCGGGAGTGATGAGCAGTTCTTC
TRBD1	TRBV10-3	TRBJ1-2	few	CAISPAGTASNYGYTF	TGTGCCATCAGTCCAGCCGGGACAGCCTCTAACTATGGCTACACCTTC
NA	TRBV15	TRBJ1-2	NA	CATSRGGTGTYYGYTF	TGTGCCACCAGCAGGGGGGGAACAGGCACCTACTATGGCTACACCTTC
TRBD1	TRBV19	TRBJ2-7	once	CASRPRDRNTYEQYF	TGTGCCAGTAGACCCCGGGACAGGAACACCTACGAGCAGTACTTC
NA	TRBV7-2	TRBJ2-2	NA	CASSNKILSPGELFF	TGTGCCAGCAGCAATAAAATACTAAGTCCCGGGGAGCTGTTTTTT
NA	TRBV28	TRBJ2-7	NA	CASALGGPRPYEQYF	TGTGCCAGCGCCCTAGGGGGACCTCGACCCTACGAGCAGTACTTC
TRBD1	TRBV6-1	TRBJ2-2	NA	CASSETGKPWDRVGELFF	TGTGCCAGCAGTGAAACCGGCAAGCCTTGGGACAGGGTAGGGGAGCTGTTTTTT
NA	TRBV5-1	TRBJ1-6	NA	CASRVGAGSNSPLHF	TGCGCTAGCAGGGTCGGAGCGGGGAGTAATTCACCCCTCCACTTT
TRBD2	TRBV4-1	TRBJ2-1	NA	CASSHDDTSGSPNEQFF	TGCGCCAGCAGCCACGATGATACTAGCGGGAGTCCCAATGAGCAGTTCTTC
NA	TRBV6-6	TRBJ2-3	NA	CASQPHLQGWTDTQYF	TGTGCCAGCCAACCCCATCTCCAGGGATGGACAGATACGCAGTATTTT
NA	TRBV5-1	TRBJ1-2	NA	CASSPTVNYGYTF	TGCGCCAGCAGCCCGACAGTTAACTATGGCTACACCTTC
NA	TRBV10-3	TRBJ2-1	few	CAISRDINNEQFF	TGTGCCATCAGCCGGGACATCAACAATGAGCAGTTCTTC
TRBD2	TRBV5-4	TRBJ2-7	NA	CASSSASGGYEQYF	TGTGCCAGCAGCTCTGCAAGCGGGGGCTACGAGCAGTACTTC
NA	TRBV7-9	TRBJ2-5	few	CASSLGTGLYQETQYF	TGTGCCAGCAGCTTAGGAACAGGGTTGTACCAAGAGACCCAGTACTTC
NA	TRBV28	TRBJ1-2	NA	CASTETGKANYGYTF	TGTGCCAGCACCGAAACAGGGAAAGCTAACTATGGCTACACCTTC
TRBD2	TRBV7-9	TRBJ2-6	NA	CASSPLGGRASGANVLTF	TGTGCCAGCAGCCCGCTGGGCGGGAGGGCCTCTGGGGCCAACGTCCTGACTTTC
TRBD1	TRBV6-5	TRBJ2-1	NA	CASSYSGTGYNEQFF	TGTGCCAGCAGTTACTCAGGGACAGGGTACAATGAGCAGTTCTTC
TRBD1	TRBV4-3	TRBJ2-1	NA	CASSQEWGTGGGRLLNEQFF	TGCGCCAGCAGCCAAGAATGGGGGACAGGGGGGGGCCGGTTACTCAATGAGCAGTTCTTC
NA	TRBV7-2	TRBJ2-4	NA	CASARGPGQTKNIQYF	TGTGCCAGCGCACGGGGGCCGGGACAGACAAAAAACATTCAGTACTTC
NA	TRBV7-2	TRBJ2-3	few	CASSAFESTDTQYF	TGTGCCAGCAGCGCTTTCGAGAGCACAGATACGCAGTATTTT
NA	TRBV11-2	TRBJ2-5	NA	CASSSVLRALGGETQYF	TGTGCCAGCAGCTCCGTCCTTAGGGCGCTGGGGGGAGAGACCCAGTACTTC
TRBD2	TRBV10-1	TRBJ2-6	NA	CASSEKAGGHSSGANGLTF	TGCGCCAGCAGTGAAAAAGCGGGAGGGCATTCTTCTGGGGCCAACGGCCTGACTTTC
TRBD1	TRBV10-3	TRBJ1-1	NA	CAISGEGTGGTEAFF	TGTGCCATCAGTGGAGAAGGAACAGGGGGAACTGAAGCTTTCTTT
TRBD1	TRBV7-6	TRBJ1-2	NA	CASSPRQGPAGYTF	TGTGCCAGCAGCCCCAGACAGGGCCCAGCTGGCTACACCTTC
TRBD2	TRBV4-1	TRBJ2-3	NA	CASSQDGGGTSTDTQYF	TGCGCCAGCAGCCAAGATGGGGGGGGGACGAGCACAGATACGCAGTATTTT
TRBD1	TRBV11-1	TRBJ2-7	NA	CASSLTGGWEQYF	TGTGCCAGCAGCCTGACAGGGGGCTGGGAGCAGTACTTC
TRBD1	TRBV30	TRBJ1-1	NA	CAWTPGTGRTEAFF	TGTGCCTGGACCCCCGGGACAGGTCGGACTGAAGCTTTCTTT
TRBD2	TRBV28	TRBJ2-7	NA	CASSFGTRVHEQYF	TGTGCCAGCAGTTTCGGGACTAGGGTCCACGAGCAGTACTTC
NA	TRBV4-3	TRBJ1-2	NA	CASSQATSGQYGYTF	TGCGCCAGCAGCCAAGCTACATCAGGCCAGTATGGCTACACCTTC
NA	TRBV5-1	TRBJ2-3	NA	CASSGASHTDTQYF	TGCGCCAGCAGCGGGGCGAGCCACACAGATACGCAGTATTTT
TRBD1	TRBV11-2	TRBJ2-3	NA	CASSLDQGATDTQYF	TGTGCCAGCAGCTTAGACCAGGGGGCGACAGATACGCAGTATTTT
TRBD1	TRBV4-3	TRBJ1-1	NA	CASSLGTGDTEAFF	TGCGCCAGCAGCTTGGGGACAGGGGACACTGAAGCTTTCTTT
NA	TRBV11-2	TRBJ2-5	few	CASSSIQGRQTQYF	TGTGCCAGCAGCTCGATTCAGGGTCGGCAGACCCAGTACTTC
TRBD1	TRBV7-2	TRBJ2-5	NA	CASSLLARQGKETQYF	TGTGCCAGCAGCCTTCTCGCGAGACAGGGGAAAGAGACCCAGTACTTC
TRBD2	TRBV5-1	TRBJ2-7	NA	CASSLYGGRGGSYEQYF	TGCGCCAGCAGCCTGTACGGTGGTCGCGGGGGCTCCTACGAGCAGTACTTC
TRBD2	TRBV9	TRBJ2-5	NA	CASSVDFSGGFGETQYF	TGTGCCAGCAGCGTAGATTTTAGCGGGGGCTTCGGGGAGACCCAGTACTTC
TRBD1	TRBV30	TRBJ1-2	NA	CAWYRGRGVYGYTF	TGTGCCTGGTACAGGGGGCGCGGAGTCTATGGCTACACCTTC
TRBD2	TRBV4-2	TRBJ2-3	once	CASSQDPSASGWTTDTQYF	TGTGCCAGCAGCCAAGATCCCTCGGCTAGCGGCTGGACCACAGATACGCAGTATTTT
NA	TRBV29-1	TRBJ1-2	NA	CSVTGIGSYTF	TGCAGCGTTACGGGTATAGGAAGCTACACCTTC
NA	TRBV4-3	TRBJ2-7	NA	CASSQGERASEQYF	TGCGCCAGCAGCCAAGGGGAGAGAGCTTCCGAGCAGTACTTC
NA	TRBV2	TRBJ2-6	NA	CASSQLRASGANGLTF	TGTGCCAGCAGCCAACTACGGGCCTCTGGGGCCAACGGCCTGACTTTC